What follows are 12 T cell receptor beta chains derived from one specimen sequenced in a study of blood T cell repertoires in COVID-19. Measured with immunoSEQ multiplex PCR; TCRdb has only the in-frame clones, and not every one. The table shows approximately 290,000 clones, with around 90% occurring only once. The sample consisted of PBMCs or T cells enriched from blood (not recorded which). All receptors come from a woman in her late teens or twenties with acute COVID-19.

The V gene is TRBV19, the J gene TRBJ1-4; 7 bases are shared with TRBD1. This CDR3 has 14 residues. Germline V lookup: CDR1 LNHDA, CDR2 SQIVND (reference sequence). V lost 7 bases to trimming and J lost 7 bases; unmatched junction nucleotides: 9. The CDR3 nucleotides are TGTGCCAGTACTTTGAGGGGGCGGGGTGAAAAACTGTTTTTT. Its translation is CASTLRGRGEKLFF.

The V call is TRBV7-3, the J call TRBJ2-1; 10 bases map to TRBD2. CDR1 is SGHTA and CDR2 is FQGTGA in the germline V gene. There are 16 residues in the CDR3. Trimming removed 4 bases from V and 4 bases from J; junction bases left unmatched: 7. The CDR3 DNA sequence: TGTGCCAGCAGCTCCCCCCCTAGCGGGGGTTACAATGAGCAGTTCTTC. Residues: CASSSPPSGGYNEQFF.

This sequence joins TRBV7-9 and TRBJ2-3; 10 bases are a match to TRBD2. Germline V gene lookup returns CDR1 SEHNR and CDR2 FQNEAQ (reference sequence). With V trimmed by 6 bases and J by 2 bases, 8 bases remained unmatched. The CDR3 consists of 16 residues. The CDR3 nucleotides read TGTGCCAGCAGTCCTTCCGGGACTAGCGACACAGATACGCAGTATTTT. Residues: CASSPSGTSDTDTQYF.

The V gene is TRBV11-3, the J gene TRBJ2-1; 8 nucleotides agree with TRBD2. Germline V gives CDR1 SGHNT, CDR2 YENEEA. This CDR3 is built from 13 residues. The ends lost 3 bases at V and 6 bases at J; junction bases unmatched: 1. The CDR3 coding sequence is TGTGCCAGCAGCTTGGGACTAGTCAATGAGCAGTTCTTC. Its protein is CASSLGLVNEQFF.

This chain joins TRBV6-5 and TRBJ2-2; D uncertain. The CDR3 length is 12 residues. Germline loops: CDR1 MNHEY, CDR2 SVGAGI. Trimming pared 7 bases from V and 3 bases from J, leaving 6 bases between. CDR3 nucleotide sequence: TGTGCCAGCAAAGAGGACACCGGGGAGCTGTTTTTT. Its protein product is CASKEDTGELFF.

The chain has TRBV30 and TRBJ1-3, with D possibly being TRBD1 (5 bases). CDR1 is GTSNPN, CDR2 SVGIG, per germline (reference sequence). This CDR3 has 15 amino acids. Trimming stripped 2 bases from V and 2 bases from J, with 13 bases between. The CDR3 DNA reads TGTGCCTGGAGTCGGGGGGTTAGGGCTGGAAACACCATATATTTT. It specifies CAWSRGVRAGNTIYF.

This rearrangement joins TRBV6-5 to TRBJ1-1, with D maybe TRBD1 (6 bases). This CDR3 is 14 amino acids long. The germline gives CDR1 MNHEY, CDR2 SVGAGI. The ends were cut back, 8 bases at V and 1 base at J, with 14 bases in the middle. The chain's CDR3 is CASGRDTSNTEAFF. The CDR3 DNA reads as TGTGCCAGCGGCCGGGACACTTCGAACACTGAAGCTTTCTTT.

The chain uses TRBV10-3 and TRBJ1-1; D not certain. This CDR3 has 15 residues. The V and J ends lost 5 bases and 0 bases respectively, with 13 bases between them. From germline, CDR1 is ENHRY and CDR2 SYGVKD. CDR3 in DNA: TGTGCCATCAGTCCTGGTCTAATTATGAACACTGAAGCTTTCTTT. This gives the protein CAISPGLIMNTEAFF.

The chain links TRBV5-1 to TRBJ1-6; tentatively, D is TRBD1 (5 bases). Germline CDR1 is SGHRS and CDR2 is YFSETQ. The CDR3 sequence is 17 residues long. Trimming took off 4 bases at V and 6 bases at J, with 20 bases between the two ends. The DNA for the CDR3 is TGCGCCAGCAGCCCATCAGGGCAGGGAGGAATTAATTCACCCCTCCACTTT. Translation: CASSPSGQGGINSPLHF.

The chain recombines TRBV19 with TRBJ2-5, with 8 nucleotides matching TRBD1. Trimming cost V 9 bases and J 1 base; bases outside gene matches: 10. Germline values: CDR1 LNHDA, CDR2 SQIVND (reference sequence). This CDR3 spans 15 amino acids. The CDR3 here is CASQRTGYIQETQYF. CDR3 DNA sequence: TGTGCCAGCCAGAGGACAGGGTACATCCAAGAGACCCAGTACTTC.

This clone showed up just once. CDR3 DNA: TGTGCCAGCAGCTTAGAGTGGGGAGACACTGAAGCTTTCTTT. It is translated as CASSLEWGDTEAFF. The chain carries TRBV7-9 and TRBJ1-1; no clear D gene. The germline gives CDR1 SEHNR, CDR2 FQNEAQ (reference sequence). V was shortened by 1 base and J by 3 bases, with 9 bases between the two germline ends. The CDR3 contains 14 residues. Using reference TRBV7-9 and TRBJ1-1 for the parts outside the CDR3, the full variable domain is DTGVSQNPRHKITKRGQNVTFRCDPISEHNRLYWYRQTLGQGPEFLTYFQNEAQLEKSRLLSDRFSAERPKGSFSTLEIQRTEQGDSAMYLCASSLEWGDTEAFFGQGTRLTVV.

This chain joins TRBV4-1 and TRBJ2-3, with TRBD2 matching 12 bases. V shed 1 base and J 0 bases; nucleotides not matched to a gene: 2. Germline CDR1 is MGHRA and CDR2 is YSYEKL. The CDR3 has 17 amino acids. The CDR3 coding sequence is TGCGCCAGCAGCCAAGGTCTAGCGGGAGGGAGCACAGATACGCAGTATTTT. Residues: CASSQGLAGGSTDTQYF.